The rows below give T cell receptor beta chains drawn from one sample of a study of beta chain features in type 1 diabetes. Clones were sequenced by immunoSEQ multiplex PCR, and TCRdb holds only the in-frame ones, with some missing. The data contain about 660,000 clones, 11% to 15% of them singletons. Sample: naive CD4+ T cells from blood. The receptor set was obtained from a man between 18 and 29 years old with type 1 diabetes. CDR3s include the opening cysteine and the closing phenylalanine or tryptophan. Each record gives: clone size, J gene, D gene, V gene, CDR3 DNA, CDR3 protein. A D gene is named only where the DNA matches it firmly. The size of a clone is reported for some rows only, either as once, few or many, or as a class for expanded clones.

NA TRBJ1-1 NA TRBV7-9 TGTGCCAGCAGCACGCAGGGAACCCATGAAGCTTTCTTT CASSTQGTHEAFF
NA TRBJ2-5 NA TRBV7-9 TGTGCCAGCAGAGAGGACCCGGTCGAGACCCAGTACTTC CASREDPVETQYF
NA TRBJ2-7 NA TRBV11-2 TGTGCCAGCAGCTTCCTGGGACACGAGCAGTACTTC CASSFLGHEQYF
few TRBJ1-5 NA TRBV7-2 TGTGCCAGCAGCTTACTCCATCAGCCCCAGCATTTT CASSLLHQPQHF
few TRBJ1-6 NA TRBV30 TGTGCCTGGAGTTTCGATGGGGTTACACCCCTCCACTTT CAWSFDGVTPLHF
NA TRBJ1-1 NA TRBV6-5 TGTGCCAGCAGTTCAAACACTGAAGCTTTCTTT CASSSNTEAFF
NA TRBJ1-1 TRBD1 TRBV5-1 TGCGCCAGCAGCTCCCCGGACAGGGGTGACACTGAAGCTTTCTTT CASSSPDRGDTEAFF
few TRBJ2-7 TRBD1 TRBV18 TGTGCCAGCTCACCACCGGGACAGAAGTACGAGCAGTACTTC CASSPPGQKYEQYF
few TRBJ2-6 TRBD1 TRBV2 TGTGCCAGCACAGGACAGGGGACCCCTGGGGCCAACGTCCTGACTTTC CASTGQGTPGANVLTF
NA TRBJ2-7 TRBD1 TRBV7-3 TGTGCCAGCAGCCGGACCGGGACAGGGTCCTACGAGCAGTACTTC CASSRTGTGSYEQYF
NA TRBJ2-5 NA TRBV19 TGTGCCAGTAGAGGCGGACAGACCCAGTACTTC CASRGGQTQYF
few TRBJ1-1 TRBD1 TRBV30 TGTGCCTGGAGTACAGGGGTGGGCACTGAAGCTTTCTTT CAWSTGVGTEAFF
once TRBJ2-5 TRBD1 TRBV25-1 TGTGCCAGCAGGAGATCTGGTCAGGGGGCGAGGGAGACCCAGTACTTC CASRRSGQGARETQYF
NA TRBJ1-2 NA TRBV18 TGTGCCAGCTCACCTGCGCGGGGGCCGAATGGCTACACCTTC CASSPARGPNGYTF
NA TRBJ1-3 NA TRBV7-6 TGTGCCAGCAGCTGGGGGCAGGGAGGTTCTGGAAACACCATATATTTT CASSWGQGGSGNTIYF
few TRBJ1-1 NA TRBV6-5 TGTGCCAGCGGTTCGGGGGAGGTCACTGAAGCTTTCTTT CASGSGEVTEAFF
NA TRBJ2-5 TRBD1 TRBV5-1 TGCGCCAGCAGCCTGGGACAGCGGCAAGAGACCCAGTACTTC CASSLGQRQETQYF
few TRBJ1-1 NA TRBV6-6 TGTGCCAGCAGCCCGGAGAGGAACACTGAAGCTTTCTTT CASSPERNTEAFF
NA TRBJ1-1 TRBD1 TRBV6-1 TGTGCCAGCAGCGAATACAGCTCAGGGGGCCTGAACACTGAAGCTTTCTTT CASSEYSSGGLNTEAFF
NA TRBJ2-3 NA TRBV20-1 TGCAGTGCGCCATGGGTCGATACGCAGTATTTT CSAPWVDTQYF
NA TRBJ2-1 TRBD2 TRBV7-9 TGTGCCAGCAGCCTATCTGGGGGGGACCGAAATGAGCAGTTCTTC CASSLSGGDRNEQFF
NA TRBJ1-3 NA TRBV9 TGTGCCAGCAGCGTAGCGGGCTCTGGAAACACCATATATTTT CASSVAGSGNTIYF
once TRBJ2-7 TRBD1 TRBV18 TGTGCCAGCTCACTAGTGGCGACTTCGGGACAGGAATACGAGCAGTACTTC CASSLVATSGQEYEQYF